The 15 T cell receptor beta chains reported below all come from one sample, sequenced in a study of T cell clonotyping in hematopoietic cell transplantation. Time point denoted: recipient sample about 28 days before transplant, after cytoreduction. Some clones are missing from TCRdb's copy, which holds only in-frame ones; the method was immunoSEQ multiplex PCR. The sample carries about 45,000 clones, roughly 80% recorded once. The source material was peripheral blood mononuclear cells, sampled before stem cell transplant. Receptors were obtained from a man between 60 and 75 years old with myelodysplastic syndrome. Some clones in this sample may be carry-over from other donors' samples.

The chain combines TRBV6-5 with TRBJ1-1; D uncertain. With 4 bases removed from V and 4 bases from J, the gap between germline ends came to 10 bases. Germline CDR1 reads MNHEY; CDR2 reads SVGAGI. The CDR3 loop spans 13 amino acids. CDR3 in amino acids: CASSWREGTEAFF. The DNA of the CDR3 is TGTGCCAGCAGTTGGCGGGAAGGCACTGAAGCTTTCTTT.

This clone was detected a few times. J is TRBJ1-1 and V is TRBV18; D is possibly TRBD1 (5 bases). V was trimmed by 2 bases and J by 4 bases, leaving 14 bases between them. Germline V gene sequence: CDR1 KGHSH, CDR2 LQKENI. The CDR3 sequence is 15 residues long. CDR3 in amino acids: CASSPGGGVGTEAFF. CDR3 DNA: TGTGCCAGCTCACCAGGTGGAGGGGTGGGCACTGAAGCTTTCTTT.

V is TRBV10-3 and J is TRBJ2-1; 12 positions match TRBD2. The V gene's germline CDR1 is ENHRY and CDR2 SYGVKD. With V trimmed by 3 bases and J by 11 bases, 5 bases remained unmatched. The CDR3 has 14 residues. The CDR3 sequence is CAISETSGGPKQFF. The CDR3, as DNA: TGTGCCATCAGTGAAACTAGCGGGGGGCCTAAGCAGTTCTTC.

The chain combines TRBV2 with TRBJ1-2; D not certain. CDR1 SNHLY and CDR2 FYNNEI come from the germline V gene. Trimming stripped 2 bases from V and 0 bases from J, with 13 bases between. The CDR3 totals 16 residues. CDR3 nucleotide sequence: TGTGCCAGCAGTGAACCCCCTTGGGGTGCTAACTATGGCTACACCTTC. Translation gives CASSEPPWGANYGYTF.

J is TRBJ2-7 and V is TRBV5-6; maybe TRBD2 (5 bases). The CDR3 sequence is 13 residues long. The V end lost 6 bases, the J end lost 0 bases, and 10 bases lay between the germline ends. The germline CDR1 and CDR2 sequences are SGHDT and YYEEEE. This chain's CDR3 is CASTLGSSYEQYF. DNA of the CDR3: TGTGCCAGCACCCTGGGGAGCTCCTACGAGCAGTACTTC.

CDR3 in amino acids: CSVQQQGSGANVLTF. The CDR3 nucleotides are TGCAGCGTTCAACAACAGGGCTCTGGGGCCAACGTCCTGACTTTC. The chain is built from TRBV29-1 and TRBJ2-6, with a weak D call TRBD1 (6 bases). V lost 5 bases and J lost 0, with 11 bases in between. CDR3 length: 15 residues. Germline CDR1 is SQVTM and CDR2 is ANQGSEA.

This clone was observed a single time. This chain joins TRBV6-5 and TRBJ1-1; D not resolved. The CDR3 runs to 12 residues. The germline V gene has CDR1 MNHEY and CDR2 SVGAGI. Between the trimmed V and J ends, which lost 7 bases and 7 bases, there was a span of 13 bases. The DNA for the CDR3 is TGTGCCAGCATAACGATGGGCTATGAAGCTTTCTTT. The encoded protein is CASITMGYEAFF.

J is TRBJ2-7 and V is TRBV6-6, with no clear D. CDR3 length: 15 amino acids. Trimming removed 6 bases from V and 6 bases from J, with 21 bases in between. Germline V gene lookup returns CDR1 MNHNY and CDR2 SVGAGI (reference sequence). CDR3 region: CASRRNVGVIGEQYF. The CDR3 DNA reads TGTGCCAGCAGACGGAACGTAGGAGTGATCGGCGAGCAGTACTTC.

V is TRBV6-5 and J is TRBJ2-1; TRBD1 might be the D (6 bases). The ends were cut back, 0 bases at V and 15 bases at J, with 15 bases in the middle. CDR3 size: 13 residues. The germline V gene has CDR1 MNHEY and CDR2 SVGAGI. CDR3 amino acids: CASSYSRDTPRFF. The CDR3 bases are TGTGCCAGCAGTTACTCCCGGGACACACCACGGTTCTTC.

This chain connects TRBV18 to TRBJ2-3; D is unclear. This CDR3 region has 13 residues. Germline V gives CDR1 KGHSH, CDR2 LQKENI. V was cut by 2 bases and J by 3 bases, with 6 bases left in between. The CDR3 is CASSPGQTDTQYF. The CDR3 DNA sequence: TGTGCCAGCTCACCAGGGCAGACAGATACGCAGTATTTT. The full variable domain, with the rest looked up from reference TRBV18 and TRBJ2-3, is NAGVMQNPRHLVRRRGQEARLRCSPMKGHSHVYWYRQLPEEGLKFMVYLQKENIIDESGMPKERFSAEFPKEGPSILRIQQVVRGDSAAYFCASSPGQTDTQYFGPGTRLTVL.

The chain couples TRBV18 to TRBJ1-2; tentative D call: TRBD1 (6 bases). Germline V gene data show CDR1 as KGHSH and CDR2 as LQKENI. The CDR3 consists of 16 residues. V lost 0 bases, J lost 2 bases, and 13 bases lay in between. The CDR3 reads CASSPPGPGANYGYTF. In DNA, the CDR3 is TGTGCCAGCTCACCACCGGGCCCGGGGGCCAACTATGGCTACACCTTC.

The chain's CDR3 is CASSRGLAGAYEQYF. The CDR3 nucleotides read TGTGCCAGCAGCCGGGGACTAGCGGGGGCCTACGAGCAGTACTTC. This rearrangement joins TRBV28 to TRBJ2-7, with 14 bases fitting TRBD2. Germline loops: CDR1 MDHEN, CDR2 SYDVKM. V shed 6 bases, J shed 2 bases, and the junction held 3 bases outside the gene matches. This CDR3 region has 15 residues.

In its sample, this clone is medium-sized (0.01 to 0.1%). The chain uses TRBV5-6 and TRBJ2-7; possibly TRBD1 for D (5 bases). V lost 6 bases and J lost 1, with 17 bases in between. Germline CDR1 is SGHDT and CDR2 is YYEEEE. CDR3 length: 15 residues. This chain's CDR3 is CASTVWGTRSYEQYF. CDR3 sequence (DNA): TGTGCCAGCACCGTGTGGGGCACGAGGTCCTACGAGCAGTACTTC.

This chain uses TRBV5-6 with TRBJ2-7, with TRBD2 as a possible D gene (6 bases). CDR1 is SGHDT, CDR2 YYEEEE, per germline. The CDR3 length is 14 residues. The V and J ends lost 3 bases and 6 bases respectively, with 16 bases between them. The CDR3 reads CASSSGLRGAEQYF. In DNA form, the CDR3 reads TGTGCCAGCAGCTCGGGACTGCGTGGGGCCGAGCAGTACTTC.

The rearrangement uses TRBV5-8 and TRBJ2-7; D is uncertain. Germline lookup yields CDR1 SGHTS and CDR2 YDEGEE. This CDR3 is 12 amino acids long. Trimming left V 4 bases short and J 4 bases short, with 9 bases between. The CDR3 reads CASSRMGYEQYF. The CDR3 DNA reads TGTGCCAGCAGCCGAATGGGTTACGAGCAGTACTTC.